This T cell receptor (beta chain) comes out of a study of blood T cell repertoires in COVID-19. Germline values: CDR1 LGHNT, CDR2 FRNRAP. The CDR3 runs to 14 residues. Trimming at V came to 5 bases and at J to 3 bases, leaving 6 bases not matched to a gene. Libraries were prepared by immunoSEQ multiplex PCR; TCRdb keeps only in-frame clonotypes and omits some of them. The sample holds about 160,000 clones, about 90% seen once. The sample comprised peripheral blood. The chain carries TRBV12-5 and TRBJ1-2, with 7 nucleotides matching TRBD1. The source of this sequence is a man aged 30-40 years with COVID-19, enrolled during active disease. DNA of the CDR3: TGTGCTAGTGGTGGCGACAGGGTCCACTATGGCTACACCTTC. Protein: CASGGDRVHYGYTF.